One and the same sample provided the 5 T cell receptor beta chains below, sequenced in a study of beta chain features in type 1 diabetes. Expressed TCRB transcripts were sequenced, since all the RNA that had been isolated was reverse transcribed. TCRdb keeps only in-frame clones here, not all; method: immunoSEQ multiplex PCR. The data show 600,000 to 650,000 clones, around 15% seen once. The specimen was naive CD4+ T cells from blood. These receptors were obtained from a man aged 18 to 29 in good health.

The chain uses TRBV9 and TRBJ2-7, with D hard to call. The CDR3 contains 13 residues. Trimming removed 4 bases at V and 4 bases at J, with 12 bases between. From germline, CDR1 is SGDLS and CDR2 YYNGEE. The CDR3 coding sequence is TGTGCCAGCAGCTCCCGCCCGGCATACGAGCAGTACTTC. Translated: CASSSRPAYEQYF.

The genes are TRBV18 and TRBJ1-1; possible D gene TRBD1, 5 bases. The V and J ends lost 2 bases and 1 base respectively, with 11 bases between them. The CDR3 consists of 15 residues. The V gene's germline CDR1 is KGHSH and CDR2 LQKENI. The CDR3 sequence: CASSPRQSENTEAFF. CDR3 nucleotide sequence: TGTGCCAGCTCACCAAGACAGAGCGAGAACACTGAAGCTTTCTTT.

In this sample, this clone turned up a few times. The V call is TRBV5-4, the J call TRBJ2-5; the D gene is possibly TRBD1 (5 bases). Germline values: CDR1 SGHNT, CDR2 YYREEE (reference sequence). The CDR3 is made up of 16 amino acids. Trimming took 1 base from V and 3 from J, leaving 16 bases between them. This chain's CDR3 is CASSLPLGRTKETQYF. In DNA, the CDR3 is TGTGCCAGCAGCTTGCCGCTTGGCAGGACAAAAGAGACCCAGTACTTC.

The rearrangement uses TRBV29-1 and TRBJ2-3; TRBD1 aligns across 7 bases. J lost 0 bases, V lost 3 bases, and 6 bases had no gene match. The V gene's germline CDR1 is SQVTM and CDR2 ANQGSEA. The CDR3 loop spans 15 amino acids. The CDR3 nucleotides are TGCAGCGTTGAGGACAGGAGACTTAGCACAGATACGCAGTATTTT. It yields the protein CSVEDRRLSTDTQYF.

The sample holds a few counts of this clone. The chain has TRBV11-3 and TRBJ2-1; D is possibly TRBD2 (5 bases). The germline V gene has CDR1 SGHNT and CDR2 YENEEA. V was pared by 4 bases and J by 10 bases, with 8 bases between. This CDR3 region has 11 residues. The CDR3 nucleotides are TGTGCCAGCAGCTCCGGGGTGGAGCAGTTCTTC. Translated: CASSSGVEQFF.